A single sample is the source of the 9 T cell receptor beta chains below, sequenced in a study of blood T cell repertoires in COVID-19. Repertoires were generated with immunoSEQ multiplex PCR, while TCRdb's copy carries only in-frame clones and drops some. This sample carries 650,000 to 800,000 clones, approximately 90% of them seen once, and the ten largest clones take more than 0.25%. The material sequenced was peripheral blood. All receptors derive from a woman between 18 and 29 years old with acute or convalescent COVID-19.

The chain combines TRBV10-1 with TRBJ1-2, with TRBD1 identical over 7 bases. CDR1 WNHNN and CDR2 SYGVQD come from the germline V gene (reference sequence). There are 13 residues in the CDR3. Unmatched junction bases numbered 7, after V lost 6 bases and J lost 6 bases. The CDR3: CASRTTGEHGYTF. The CDR3 region has the DNA TGCGCCAGCAGGACCACAGGGGAACATGGCTACACCTTC.

The chain combines TRBV5-1 with TRBJ1-2, with D uncertain. Germline loops: CDR1 SGHRS, CDR2 YFSETQ. The ends were cut back, 0 bases at V and 7 bases at J, with 10 bases in the middle. The CDR3 covers 13 residues. The CDR3 DNA follows: TGCGCCAGCAGCTTGGCCGGAGATGTTGGCTACACCTTC. Residues: CASSLAGDVGYTF. Full variable domain (rest looked up from reference TRBV5-1 and TRBJ1-2): KAGVTQTPRYLIKTRGQQVTLSCSPISGHRSVSWYQQTPGQGLQFLFEYFSETQRNKGNFPGRFSGRQFSNSRSEMNVSTLELGDSALYLCASSLAGDVGYTFGSGTRLTVV.

The chain employs TRBV12-3 or TRBV12-4 and TRBJ1-2; D possibly corresponds to TRBD1 (5 bases). The ends were cut back, 3 bases at V and 2 bases at J, with 7 bases in the middle. The CDR3 runs to 13 residues. CDR3 nucleotide sequence: TGTGCCAGCAGTTTGACAGACAACTATGGCTACACCTTC. It is translated as CASSLTDNYGYTF.

This chain joins TRBV11-2 and TRBJ2-2; D gene uncertain. V lost 5 bases and J 1 base, leaving 8 bases between the germline ends. The germline CDR1 and CDR2 sequences are SGHAT and FQNNGV. The CDR3 loop spans 14 amino acids. The CDR3 nucleotides are TGTGCCAGCAGCAGAAGCCGGAACACCGGGGAGCTGTTTTTT. This codes for CASSRSRNTGELFF.

This chain uses TRBV14 with TRBJ1-2; TRBD1 matches at 7 bases. In germline, CDR1 is SGHDN, CDR2 FVKESK. CDR3 length: 14 amino acids. Trimming removed 3 bases from V and 4 bases from J; junction bases left unmatched: 5. The CDR3 sequence is CASSHNRGGYGYTF. CDR3 coding DNA: TGTGCCAGCAGCCATAACAGGGGCGGCTATGGCTACACCTTC.

V usage is TRBV7-2 and J usage is TRBJ1-5; 7 bases are a match to TRBD1. The CDR3 runs 16 residues. Germline assignment: CDR1 SGHTA and CDR2 FQGNSA. The V and J ends lost 4 bases and 3 bases, in that order; junction bases with no gene match: 9. CDR3 region: CASSSQGGLHNQPQHF. CDR3 DNA sequence: TGTGCCAGCAGCTCCCAGGGGGGACTTCACAATCAGCCCCAGCATTTT.

The V gene is TRBV7-2, the J gene TRBJ2-7, with no clear D. CDR3 length: 13 amino acids. Trimming took off 5 bases at V and 2 bases at J, with 10 bases between the two ends. Germline CDR1 reads SGHTA; CDR2 reads FQGNSA. Here the CDR3 reads CASSRLLPYEQYF. The CDR3 DNA reads as TGTGCCAGCAGCCGCCTACTACCCTACGAGCAGTACTTC.

This chain links TRBV9 with TRBJ1-1, with D possibly TRBD1 on 6 matching bases. The V gene's germline CDR1 is SGDLS and CDR2 YYNGEE. With 3 bases removed from V and 3 bases from J, the gap between germline ends came to 9 bases. This CDR3 region has 13 residues. This CDR3 reads CASSAWTDTEAFF. DNA for the CDR3: TGTGCCAGCAGCGCCTGGACAGACACTGAAGCTTTCTTT. Full variable domain (missing parts from reference TRBV9 and TRBJ1-1): DSGVTQTPKHLITATGQRVTLRCSPRSGDLSVYWYQQSLDQGLQFLIQYYNGEERAKGNILERFSAQQFPDLHSELNLSSLELGDSALYFCASSAWTDTEAFFGQGTRLTVV.

The chain combines TRBV6-5 with TRBJ1-2; D unresolved. This CDR3 has 14 amino acids. The germline V gene encodes CDR1 MNHEY and CDR2 SVGAGI. Trimming removed 7 bases at V and 6 bases at J, with 18 bases between. The CDR3 is CASTSPLGGNGYTF. Here the CDR3 DNA reads TGTGCCAGCACTTCTCCCCTGGGAGGGAATGGCTACACCTTC.